The T cell receptor (beta chain) under discussion was sequenced for a study of cytomegalovirus exposure and HLA in healthy donors. A multiplex PCR was run with 60 Vbeta primers and 13 Jbeta primers. Sequencing used immunoSEQ multiplex PCR; TCRdb keeps in-frame clones, though not all of them. The sample has over 150,000 clones, 68% seen once. The TCR was taken from a woman in her late teens or twenties in good health and CMV-seropositive. The sequencing input was PBMCs.

The CDR3: CASSRTPGQEAFF. DNA for the CDR3: TGTGCCAGCAGTCGCACTCCAGGACAGGAAGCTTTCTTT. This chain uses TRBV7-9 with TRBJ1-1; D possibly corresponds to TRBD1 (6 bases). The V end lost 6 bases, the J end lost 8 bases, and 16 bases lay between the germline ends. There are 13 residues in the CDR3. Germline CDR1 reads SEHNR; CDR2 reads FQNEAQ (reference sequence).